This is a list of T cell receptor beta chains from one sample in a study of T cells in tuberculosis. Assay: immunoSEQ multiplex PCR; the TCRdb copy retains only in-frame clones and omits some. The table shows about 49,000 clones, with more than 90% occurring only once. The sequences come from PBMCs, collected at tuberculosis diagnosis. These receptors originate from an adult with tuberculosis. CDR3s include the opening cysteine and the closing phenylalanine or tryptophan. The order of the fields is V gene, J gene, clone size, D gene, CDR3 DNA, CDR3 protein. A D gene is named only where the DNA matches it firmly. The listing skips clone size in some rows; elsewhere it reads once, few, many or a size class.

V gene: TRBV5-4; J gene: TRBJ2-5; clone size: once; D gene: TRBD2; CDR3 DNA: TGTGCCAGCAGCTTAGCGGGAGCGCAAGAGACCCAGTACTTC; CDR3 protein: CASSLAGAQETQYF
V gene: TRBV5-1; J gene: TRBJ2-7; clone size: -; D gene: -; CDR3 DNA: TGCGCCAGCAGCCCCTCGATTGCTAGGGGGTCCTACGAGCAGTACTTC; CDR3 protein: CASSPSIARGSYEQYF
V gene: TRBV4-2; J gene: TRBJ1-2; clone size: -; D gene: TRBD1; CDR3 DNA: TGTGCCAGCAGCCAAGAGGAGCGGGACAGGGACTATGGCTACACCTTC; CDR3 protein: CASSQEERDRDYGYTF
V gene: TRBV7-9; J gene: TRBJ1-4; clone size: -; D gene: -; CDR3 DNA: TGTGCCAGCAGCTGGCCTTCCACAACTAATGAAAAACTGTTTTTT; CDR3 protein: CASSWPSTTNEKLFF
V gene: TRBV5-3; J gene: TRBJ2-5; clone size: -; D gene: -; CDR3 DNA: TGTGCCAGAAGCTACAGGGGGGGTCAAGAGACCCAGTACTTC; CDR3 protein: CARSYRGGQETQYF
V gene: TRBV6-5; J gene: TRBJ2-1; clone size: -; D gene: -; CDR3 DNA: TGTGCCAGCAGTCTACCGGGCTCCTACAATGAGCAGTTCTTC; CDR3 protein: CASSLPGSYNEQFF
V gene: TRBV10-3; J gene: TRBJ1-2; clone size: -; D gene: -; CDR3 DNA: TGTGCCATCAGTGAGGGTGGCAGGGTGAACGGCTACACCTTC; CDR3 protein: CAISEGGRVNGYTF
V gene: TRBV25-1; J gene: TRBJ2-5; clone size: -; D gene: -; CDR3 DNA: TGTGCCAGCAGCCATAGGGGGACAGTCCATAGCGGGACCCAGTACTTC; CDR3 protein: CASSHRGTVHSGTQYF
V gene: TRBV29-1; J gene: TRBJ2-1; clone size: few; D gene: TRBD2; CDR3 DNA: TGCAGCGTTGATTCCCCCAGCGGGAGGCAAGATGAGCAGTTCTTC; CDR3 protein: CSVDSPSGRQDEQFF
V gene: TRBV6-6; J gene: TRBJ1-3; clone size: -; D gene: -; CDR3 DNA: TGTGCCAGCAGTTACTCCGACACTCGTTCTGGAAACACCATATATTTT; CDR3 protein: CASSYSDTRSGNTIYF
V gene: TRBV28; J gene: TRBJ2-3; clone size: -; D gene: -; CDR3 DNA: TGTGCCAGCAGCCTCAGCCGGGACTGGCGTACGCAGTATTTT; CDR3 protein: CASSLSRDWRTQYF
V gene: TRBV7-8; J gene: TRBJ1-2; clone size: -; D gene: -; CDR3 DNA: TGTGCCAGCAGTTCAATCCACCAGGCCTCCTATGGCTACACCTTC; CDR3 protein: CASSSIHQASYGYTF
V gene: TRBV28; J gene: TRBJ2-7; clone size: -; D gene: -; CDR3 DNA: TGTGCCAGCAGTTTATTGGGTCCTGCGGCAGGGGACTACGAGCAGTACTTC; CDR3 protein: CASSLLGPAAGDYEQYF
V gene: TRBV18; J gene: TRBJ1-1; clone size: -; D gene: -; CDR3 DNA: TGTGCCAGCTCACCACCCTCCAGGGCTGAAGCTTTCTTT; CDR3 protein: CASSPPSRAEAFF
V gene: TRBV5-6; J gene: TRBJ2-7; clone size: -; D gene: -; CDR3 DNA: TGTGCCAGCAGCTTGAATAGCGGAACCTACGAGCAGTACTTC; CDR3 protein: CASSLNSGTYEQYF
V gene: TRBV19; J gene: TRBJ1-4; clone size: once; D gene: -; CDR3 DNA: TGTGCCAGTAGTATGGGTCCGGGATACAATGAAAAACTGTTTTTT; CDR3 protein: CASSMGPGYNEKLFF
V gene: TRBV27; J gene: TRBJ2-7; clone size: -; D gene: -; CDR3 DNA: TGTGCCAGCAGTTCCGGTTACGAGCAGTACTTC; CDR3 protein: CASSSGYEQYF
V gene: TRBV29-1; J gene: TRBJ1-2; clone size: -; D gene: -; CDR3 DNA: TGCAGCGTTGGGTGGGGGGATGGTGGCTACACCTTC; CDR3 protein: CSVGWGDGGYTF
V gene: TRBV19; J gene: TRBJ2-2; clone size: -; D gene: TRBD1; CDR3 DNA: TGTGCCAGTAGTATAGGGGATGTGGGACAGACGAACACCGGGGAGCTGTTTTTT; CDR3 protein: CASSIGDVGQTNTGELFF
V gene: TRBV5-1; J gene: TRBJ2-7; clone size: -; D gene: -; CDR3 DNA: TGCGCCAGCAGCTTGGGTCTGAGGACAGAGTTCTACGAGCAGTACTTC; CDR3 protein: CASSLGLRTEFYEQYF
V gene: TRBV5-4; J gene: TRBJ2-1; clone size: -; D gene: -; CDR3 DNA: TGTGCCAGCAGCTTGGTAGGGGGATCCGACCGCAAGCAGTTCTTC; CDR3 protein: CASSLVGGSDRKQFF
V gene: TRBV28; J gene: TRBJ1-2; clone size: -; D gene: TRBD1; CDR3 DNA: TGTGCCAGCAGTTTCGGGACAGGGGATGGCTACACCTTC; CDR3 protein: CASSFGTGDGYTF
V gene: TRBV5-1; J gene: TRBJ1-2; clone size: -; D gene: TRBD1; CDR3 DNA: TGCGCCAGCAGCCTGGTCCACCGGGACAGGGGGCCCTATAACTATGGCTACACCTTC; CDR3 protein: CASSLVHRDRGPYNYGYTF
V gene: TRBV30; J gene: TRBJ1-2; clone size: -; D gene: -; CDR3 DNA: TGTGCCTGGAGTGTACGGGGCTATGGCTACACCTTC; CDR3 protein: CAWSVRGYGYTF
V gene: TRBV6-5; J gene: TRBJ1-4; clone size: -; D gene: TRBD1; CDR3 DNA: TGTGCCAGCAGTTACAACAGGGACAGTGAAAAACTGTTTTTT; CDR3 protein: CASSYNRDSEKLFF